This TCR beta chain was sequenced for a study of T cells in tuberculosis. Findings and limits, study-wide: Samples were chosen by availability of cryopreserved specimens. Active tuberculosis patients had shorter CDR3-alpha; the beta difference was nonsignificant. Using the GMM-specific repertoire gave about 90% accuracy versus about 70% with motifs.

CDR1 and CDR2 (germline): SGHTA, FQGNSA. This CDR3 is 12 amino acids long. Trimming shortened V by 4 bases and J by 3 bases, and 6 bases separated the two germline ends. This clone has only a few counts. Its antigen is as yet unknown. At study entry, adolescents had tuberculin skin tests and IGRA screening. TCRdb's copy holds only in-frame clones and misses some; the assay was immunoSEQ multiplex PCR. The sample has 25,000 to 35,000 clones; roughly 94% are singletons. The chain couples TRBV7-2 to TRBJ1-1, with unresolved D. This TCR was sampled from a donor aged 10 to 29 with latent tuberculosis or without tuberculosis infection. The sample was PBMCs. CDR3 DNA sequence: TGTGCCAGCAGCTCCCGTTACACTGAAGCTTTCTTT. It is translated as CASSSRYTEAFF.